These T cell receptor beta chains were read from a single sample in a study of T cell repertoires in aging, cancer and after chemotherapy. TCRdb re-derived calls from the multiplex PCR reads in MiXCR, one entry per CDR3 protein. The table has around 2,000 distinct CDR3 sequences, around 53% seen once. Sequenced material: blood. These receptors originate from a human donor with a blood cancer. Both conserved end residues are part of each CDR3. Fields, in order: clone size, D gene, J gene, V gene, CDR3 protein, CDR3 DNA. The D gene is left open where the match is weak. Some rows mark clone size as missing; the rest say once, few, many or name a class of expanded clone.

size: .; D: .; J: TRBJ1-2; V: TRBV19; CDR3: CASSIDRGAGYTF; DNA: TGTGCCAGTAGTATAGATCGCGGGGCTGGCTACACCTTC
size: .; D: .; J: TRBJ1-4; V: TRBV6-6; CDR3: CASTTGVYDEKLFF; DNA: TGTGCCAGCACCACGGGGGTTTACGATGAAAAACTGTTTTTT
size: .; D: TRBD1; J: TRBJ2-7; V: TRBV6-1; CDR3: CASRSNRGPCIF; DNA: TGTGCCAGCAGGTCCAACAGGGGGCCATGCATCTTC
size: .; D: TRBD1; J: TRBJ1-2; V: TRBV30; CDR3: CAWSWGQGIGDWGYTF; DNA: TGTGCCTGGAGTTGGGGACAGGGGATAGGGGATTGGGGCTACACCTTC
size: .; D: TRBD1; J: TRBJ1-1; V: TRBV15; CDR3: CATSQRQGRAEAFF; DNA: TGTGCCACCAGCCAGAGACAGGGTAGGGCTGAAGCTTTCTTT
size: once; D: .; J: TRBJ2-3; V: TRBV10-3; CDR3: CAIGTFASTDTQYF; DNA: TGTGCCATCGGGACGTTCGCGAGCACAGATACGCAGTATTTT
size: few; D: .; J: TRBJ2-3; V: TRBV11-3; CDR3: CASGREGSTDTQYF; DNA: TGTGCCAGCGGCCGAGAGGGGAGCACAGATACGCAGTATTTT
size: .; D: TRBD1; J: TRBJ2-3; V: TRBV7-6; CDR3: CASSARNRGSTDTQYF; DNA: TGTGCCAGCAGCGCCCGAAACAGGGGGAGCACAGATACGCAGTATTTT
size: .; D: TRBD1; J: TRBJ2-7; V: TRBV30; CDR3: CAPRTGRYEQYF; DNA: TGTGCCCCAAGGACAGGGAGGTACGAGCAGTACTTC
size: .; D: .; J: TRBJ1-5; V: TRBV6-5; CDR3: CASRTRGVNQPQHF; DNA: TGTGCCAGCCGGACCCGAGGTGTGAATCAGCCCCAGCATTTT
size: .; D: .; J: TRBJ2-7; V: TRBV11-3; CDR3: CASSLRGVGEQYF; DNA: TGTGCCAGCAGCTTACGGGGTGTAGGCGAGCAGTACTTC
size: .; D: TRBD2; J: TRBJ2-6; V: TRBV18; CDR3: CASSPGLAGGPRANVLTF; DNA: TGTGCCAGCTCACCGGGACTAGCGGGAGGGCCTAGGGCCAACGTCCTGACTTTC
size: .; D: .; J: TRBJ1-1; V: TRBV29-1; CDR3: CSGSGGATGTEAFF; DNA: TGCAGCGGTAGCGGGGGCGCGACCGGCACTGAAGCTTTCTTT